This T cell receptor beta chain was documented in a study of control samples from healthy donors and cancer patients (dated by TCRdb to 2018 to 2021). Libraries were built with the immunoSEQ multiplex PCR assay. The clones in this table, taken by TCRdb from immuneACCESS, are in-frame only. Not every clone is retained; where verified, under half of the shortfall comes from an unresolved V gene, and the cause of the rest is unknown. Counted in this sample were about 46,000 clones; approximately 91% of them appeared once. The ten largest clonotypes hold about 39% of the sample. CDR1 and CDR2 (LNHDA, SQIVND) derive from the germline V gene (reference sequence). From the cysteine through the phenylalanine, the CDR3 covers 17 amino acids. The only DNA kept is the CDR3, 51 bases in frame from the first base. Clipping removes 4 bases from V and 5 bases from J, with 13 as the unmatched junction base count.

Concerning this clone: No cognate antigen has been identified for it. Nothing much larger sits one base from this clone, and base qualities are not available.

Sequencing was done on a sample of PBMCs. The chain links TRBV19 with TRBJ2-5; TRBD2 agrees with 10 junctional bases. This TCR was sampled from a man in his fifties or sixties with head and neck cancer. The CDR3 amino acid sequence is: CASSTGLATSQGETQYF. The sequenced DNA is TGTGCCAGTAGTACGGGACTAGCGACTTCCCAGGGCGAGACCCAGTACTTC.